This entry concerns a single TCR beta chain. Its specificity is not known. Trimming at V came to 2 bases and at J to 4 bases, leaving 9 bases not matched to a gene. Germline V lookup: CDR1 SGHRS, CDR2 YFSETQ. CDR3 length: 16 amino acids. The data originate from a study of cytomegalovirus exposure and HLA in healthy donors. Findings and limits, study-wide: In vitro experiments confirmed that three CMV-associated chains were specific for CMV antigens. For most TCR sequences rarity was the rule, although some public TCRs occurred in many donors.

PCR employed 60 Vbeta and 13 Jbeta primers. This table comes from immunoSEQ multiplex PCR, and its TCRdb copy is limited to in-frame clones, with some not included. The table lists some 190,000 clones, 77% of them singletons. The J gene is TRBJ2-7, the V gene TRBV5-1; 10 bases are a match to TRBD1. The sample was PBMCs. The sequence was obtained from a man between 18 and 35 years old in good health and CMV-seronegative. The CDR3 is CASSFPSDRGGYEQYF. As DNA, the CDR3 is TGCGCCAGCAGCTTCCCCTCGGACAGGGGGGGGTACGAGCAGTACTTC.